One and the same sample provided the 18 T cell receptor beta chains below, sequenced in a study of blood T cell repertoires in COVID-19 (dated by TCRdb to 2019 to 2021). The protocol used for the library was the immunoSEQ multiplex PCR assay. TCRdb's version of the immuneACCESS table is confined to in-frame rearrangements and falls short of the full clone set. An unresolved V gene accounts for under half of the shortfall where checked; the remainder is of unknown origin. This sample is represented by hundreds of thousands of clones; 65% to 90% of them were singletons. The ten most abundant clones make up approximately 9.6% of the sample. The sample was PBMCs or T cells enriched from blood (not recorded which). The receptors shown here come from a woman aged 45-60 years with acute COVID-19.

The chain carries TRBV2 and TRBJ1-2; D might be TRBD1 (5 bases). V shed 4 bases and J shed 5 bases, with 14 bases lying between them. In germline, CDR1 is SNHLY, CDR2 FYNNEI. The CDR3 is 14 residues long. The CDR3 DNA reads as TGTGCCAGCAGTGTTGACAGCAGTTTATATGGCTACACCTTC. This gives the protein CASSVDSSLYGYTF.

CDR3 DNA sequence: TGTGCCAGCAGCCCGGACAGGAACTACGAGCAGTACTTC. Translating gives CASSPDRNYEQYF. The chain couples TRBV7-9 to TRBJ2-7; 7 positions match TRBD1. The CDR3 runs to 13 residues. The trim removed 5 bases at V and 3 bases at J, leaving 4 bases unmatched. The germline CDR1 and CDR2 sequences are SEHNR and FQNEAQ (reference sequence).

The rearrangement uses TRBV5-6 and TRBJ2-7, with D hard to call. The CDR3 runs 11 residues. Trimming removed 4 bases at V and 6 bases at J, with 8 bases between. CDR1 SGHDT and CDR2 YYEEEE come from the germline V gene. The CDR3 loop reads CASSQWSEQYF. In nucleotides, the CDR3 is TGTGCCAGCAGCCAGTGGTCCGAGCAGTACTTC.

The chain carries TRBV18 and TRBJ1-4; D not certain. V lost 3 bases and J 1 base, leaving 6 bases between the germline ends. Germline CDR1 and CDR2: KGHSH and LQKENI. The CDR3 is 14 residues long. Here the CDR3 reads CASSPSVTNEKLFF. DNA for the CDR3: TGTGCCAGCTCACCGAGCGTAACTAATGAAAAACTGTTTTTT. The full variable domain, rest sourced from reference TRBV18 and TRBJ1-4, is NAGVMQNPRHLVRRRGQEARLRCSPMKGHSHVYWYRQLPEEGLKFMVYLQKENIIDESGMPKERFSAEFPKEGPSILRIQQVVRGDSAAYFCASSPSVTNEKLFFGSGTQLSVL.

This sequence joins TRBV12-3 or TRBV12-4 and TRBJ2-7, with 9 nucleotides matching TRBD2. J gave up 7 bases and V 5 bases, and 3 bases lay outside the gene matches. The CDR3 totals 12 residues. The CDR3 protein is CASSGTSWEQYF. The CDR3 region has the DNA TGTGCCAGCAGTGGGACTAGCTGGGAGCAGTACTTC.

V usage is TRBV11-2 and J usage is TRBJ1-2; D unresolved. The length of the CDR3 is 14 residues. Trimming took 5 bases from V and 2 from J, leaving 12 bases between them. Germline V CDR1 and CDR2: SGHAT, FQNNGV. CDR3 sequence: CASSGERRNYGYTF. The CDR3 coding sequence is TGTGCCAGCAGCGGAGAGCGACGGAACTATGGCTACACCTTC.

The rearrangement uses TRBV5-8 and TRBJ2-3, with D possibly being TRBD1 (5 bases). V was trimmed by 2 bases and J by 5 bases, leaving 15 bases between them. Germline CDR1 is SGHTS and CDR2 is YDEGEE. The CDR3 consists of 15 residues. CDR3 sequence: CASSFMDKDRDTQYF. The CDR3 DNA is TGTGCCAGCAGCTTTATGGACAAGGACCGAGATACGCAGTATTTT.

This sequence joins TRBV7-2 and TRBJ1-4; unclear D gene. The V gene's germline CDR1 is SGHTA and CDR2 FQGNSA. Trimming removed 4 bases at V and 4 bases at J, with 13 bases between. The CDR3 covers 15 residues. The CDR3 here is CASSSRHAFNEKLFF. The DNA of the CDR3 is TGTGCCAGCAGCTCCCGACATGCGTTTAATGAAAAACTGTTTTTT.

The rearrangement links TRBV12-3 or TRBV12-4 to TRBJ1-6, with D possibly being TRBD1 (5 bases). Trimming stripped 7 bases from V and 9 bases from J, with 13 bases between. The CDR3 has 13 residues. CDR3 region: CASTPGLSSPLHF. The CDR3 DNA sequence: TGTGCCAGCACCCCAGGGTTGAGTTCACCCCTCCACTTT.

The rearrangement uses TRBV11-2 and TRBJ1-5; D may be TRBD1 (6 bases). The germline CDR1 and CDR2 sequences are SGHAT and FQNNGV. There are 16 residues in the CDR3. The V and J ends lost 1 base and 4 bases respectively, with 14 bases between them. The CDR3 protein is CASSLGRGAWNQPQHF. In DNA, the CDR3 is TGTGCCAGCAGCTTAGGTCGGGGGGCTTGGAATCAGCCCCAGCATTTT. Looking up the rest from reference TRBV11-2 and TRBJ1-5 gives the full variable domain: EAGVAQSPRYKIIEKRQSVAFWCNPISGHATLYWYQQILGQGPKLLIQFQNNGVVDDSQLPKDRFSAERLKGVDSTLKIQPAKLEDSAVYLCASSLGRGAWNQPQHFGDGTRLSIL.

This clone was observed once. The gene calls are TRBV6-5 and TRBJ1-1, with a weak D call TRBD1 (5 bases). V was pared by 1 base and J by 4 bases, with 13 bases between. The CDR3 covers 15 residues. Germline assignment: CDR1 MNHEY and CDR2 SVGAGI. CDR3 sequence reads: CASSYLIQGGTEAFF. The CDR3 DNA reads TGTGCCAGCAGTTACTTGATTCAGGGCGGCACTGAAGCTTTCTTT.

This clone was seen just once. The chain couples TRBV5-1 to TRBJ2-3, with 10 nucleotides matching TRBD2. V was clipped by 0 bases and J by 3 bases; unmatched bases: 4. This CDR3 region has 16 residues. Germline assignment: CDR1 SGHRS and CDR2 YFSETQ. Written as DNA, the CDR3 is TGCGCCAGCAGCTTGGACAAGCGGGGGGGAACAGATACGCAGTATTTT. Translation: CASSLDKRGGTDTQYF.

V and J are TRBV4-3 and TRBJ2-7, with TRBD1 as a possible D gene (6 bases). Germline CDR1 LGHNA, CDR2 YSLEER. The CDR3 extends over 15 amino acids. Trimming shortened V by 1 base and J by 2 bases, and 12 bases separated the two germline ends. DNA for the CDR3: TGCGCCAGCAGCCAAGTTAGCAGGGGTCCCTACGAGCAGTACTTC. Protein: CASSQVSRGPYEQYF.

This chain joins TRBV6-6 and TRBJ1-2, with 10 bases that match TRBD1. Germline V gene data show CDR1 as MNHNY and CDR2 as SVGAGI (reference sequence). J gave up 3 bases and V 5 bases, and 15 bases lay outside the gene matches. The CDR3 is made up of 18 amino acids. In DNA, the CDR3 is TGTGCCAGCAGTCGCCGGGACAGGGGCGCTTACTACTACTATGGCTACACCTTC. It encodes CASSRRDRGAYYYYGYTF.

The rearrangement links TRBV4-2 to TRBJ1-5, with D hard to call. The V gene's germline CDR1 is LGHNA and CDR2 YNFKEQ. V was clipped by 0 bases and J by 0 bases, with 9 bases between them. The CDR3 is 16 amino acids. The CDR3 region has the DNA TGTGCCAGCAGCCAAGATACCGCGTATAGCAATCAGCCCCAGCATTTT. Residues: CASSQDTAYSNQPQHF.

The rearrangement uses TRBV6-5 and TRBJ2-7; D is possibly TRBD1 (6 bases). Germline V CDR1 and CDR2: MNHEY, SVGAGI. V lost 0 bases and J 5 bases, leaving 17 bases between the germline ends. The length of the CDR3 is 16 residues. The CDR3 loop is CASSYSPQGNINEQYF. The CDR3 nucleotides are TGTGCCAGCAGTTACTCGCCCCAGGGGAATATCAACGAGCAGTACTTC.

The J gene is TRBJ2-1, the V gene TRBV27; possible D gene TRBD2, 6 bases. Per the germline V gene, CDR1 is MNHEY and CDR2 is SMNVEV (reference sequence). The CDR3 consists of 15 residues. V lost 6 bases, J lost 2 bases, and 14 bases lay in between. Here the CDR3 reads CASSPGREAYNEQFF. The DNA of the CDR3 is TGTGCCAGCAGCCCCGGCAGGGAGGCCTACAATGAGCAGTTCTTC.

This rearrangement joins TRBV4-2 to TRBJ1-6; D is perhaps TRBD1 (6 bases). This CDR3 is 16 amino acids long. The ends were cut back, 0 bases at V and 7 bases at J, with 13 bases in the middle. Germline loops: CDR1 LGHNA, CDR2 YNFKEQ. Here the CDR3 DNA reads TGTGCCAGCAGCCAAGAACCGACAGGATTAAATTCACCCCTCCACTTT. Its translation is CASSQEPTGLNSPLHF.